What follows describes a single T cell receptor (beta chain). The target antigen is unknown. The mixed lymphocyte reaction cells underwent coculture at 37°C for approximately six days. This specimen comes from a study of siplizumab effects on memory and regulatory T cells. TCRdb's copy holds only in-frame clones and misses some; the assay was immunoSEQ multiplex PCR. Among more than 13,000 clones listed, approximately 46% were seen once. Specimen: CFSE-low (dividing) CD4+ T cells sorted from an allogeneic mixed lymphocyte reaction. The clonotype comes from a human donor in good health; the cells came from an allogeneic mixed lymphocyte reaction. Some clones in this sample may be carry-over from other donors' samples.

CDR3 region: CAIRGPSGETQYF. In nucleotides, the CDR3 is TGTGCCATCAGAGGCCCTTCAGGGGAGACCCAGTACTTC. This chain links TRBV10-3 with TRBJ2-5, with D perhaps matching TRBD1 (5 bases). Trimming shortened V by 6 bases and J by 5 bases, and 13 bases separated the two germline ends. CDR1 is ENHRY and CDR2 is SYGVKD in the germline V gene. CDR3 length: 13 residues.